Listed below are T cell receptor beta chains from one sample, sequenced in a study of T-cell reconstitution after alpha-beta-depleted transplantation in children. Using its own MiXCR run on the PCR reads, TCRdb lists one record per CDR3 protein. This sample has about 15,000 distinct CDR3 sequences, with roughly 7.8% found just once. The sequences come from PBMCs, mostly from graft donor cells, collected 60 days after TCRalphabeta/CD19-depleted stem cell transplant. The origin of the receptors is a boy in the first two years of life who had a stem cell transplant for Wiskott-Aldrich syndrome, so the T cells may come from the graft donor. Each CDR3 is given with its conserved first and last residue. The D gene is left open where the match is weak. The size of a clone is reported for some rows only, either as once, few or many, or as a class for expanded clones.

>TRBD2|TRBV6-5|many|TRBJ2-7
TGTGCCAGCAGTCAGGTACTAGCGGGGGCCTACGAGCAGTACTTC
CASSQVLAGAYEQYF
>NA|TRBV15|many|TRBJ2-3
TGTGCCACCAGCAGAGTGCCCCTAAGTGGAGCTAGCACAGATACGCAGTATTTT
CATSRVPLSGASTDTQYF
>NA|TRBV7-2|many|TRBJ2-1
TGTGCCAGCAGCTACGTAGACCGGGGTACCTACAATGAGCAGTTCTTC
CASSYVDRGTYNEQFF
>NA|TRBV10-3|many|TRBJ1-1
TGTGCCATCAGGGGTCCCCTTGAAGCTTTCTTT
CAIRGPLEAFF
>NA|TRBV13|many|TRBJ2-6
TGTGCCAGCAGCTTATTCGGGGCCAACGTCCTGACTTTC
CASSLFGANVLTF
>NA|TRBV7-2|NA|TRBJ2-3
TGTGCCAGCAGCTTAGGTTTCGCCGGGTCGACCACAGATACGCAGTATTTT
CASSLGFAGSTTDTQYF
>NA|TRBV7-9|many|TRBJ1-1
TGTGCCAGCAGCTTAGCGAAGGCGGCCACTGAAGCTTTCTTT
CASSLAKAATEAFF
>TRBD2|TRBV27|many|TRBJ2-1
TGTGCCAGCAGTCACCTCACTAGCGGGACCTCCTACAATGAGCAGTTCTTC
CASSHLTSGTSYNEQFF
>TRBD2|TRBV5-1|NA|TRBJ2-5
TGCGCCAGCAGCCTAGCGGGAGGTCCCCAAGAGACCCAGTACTTC
CASSLAGGPQETQYF
>TRBD2|TRBV20-1|few|TRBJ2-1
TGCAGTGCTAGCGAGACTAGCGGCCCCTACAATGAGCAGTTCTTC
CSASETSGPYNEQFF
>NA|TRBV10-2|many|TRBJ2-1
TGCGCCAGCGGGTCAGGGGCGGGGGAGCAGTTCTTC
CASGSGAGEQFF
>NA|TRBV19|many|TRBJ2-1
TGTGCCAGTAGTACGTTTGGTCCGGGGCAGTTCTTC
CASSTFGPGQFF
>NA|TRBV6-2/TRBV6-3|NA|TRBJ1-1
TGTGCCAGCAGTTACTCTCGGTTGAACACTGAAGCTTTCTTT
CASSYSRLNTEAFF
>NA|TRBV7-9|few|TRBJ1-2
TGTGCCAGCAGCTTTGCCATCTCTAACTATGGCTACACCTTC
CASSFAISNYGYTF
>TRBD2|TRBV4-2|many|TRBJ2-7
TGTGCCAGCAGCCCCACTAGCGGGATTACCCCCTACGAGCAGTACTTC
CASSPTSGITPYEQYF
>NA|TRBV5-3|NA|TRBJ1-5
TGTGCCAGAACGCACAATCAGCCCCAGCATTTT
CARTHNQPQHF
>NA|TRBV28|many|TRBJ1-2
TGTGCCAGCAGTTTATTGCACAGTCTAAACTATGGCTACACCTTC
CASSLLHSLNYGYTF
>NA|TRBV4-1|few|TRBJ2-3
TGCGCCAGCAGCCAAGAAGGTGGCTCAGATACGCAGTATTTT
CASSQEGGSDTQYF
>TRBD2|TRBV9|many|TRBJ2-1
TGTGCCTCCGCGGGAGGGTGGGGTTTTGATGAGCAGTTCTTC
CASAGGWGFDEQFF
>NA|TRBV7-9|few|TRBJ1-6
TGTGCCAGCAGCCTAAGGGATTCACCCCTCCACTTT
CASSLRDSPLHF
>NA|TRBV15|medium-sized|TRBJ2-5
TGTGCCACCAGCAGAGGAGGGCAGACCCAGTACTTC
CATSRGGQTQYF
>NA|TRBV11-1|NA|TRBJ2-1
TGTGCCAGCAGCTTAGCGTTTGGGCAGGTAGAATCCTACAATGAGCAGTCATTC
CASSLAFGQVESYNEQSF
>TRBD2|TRBV12-3/TRBV12-4|few|TRBJ2-1
TGTGCCAGCAGTTTATCCAGCGGGAGGGTCAATGAGCAGTTCTTC
CASSLSSGRVNEQFF
>NA|TRBV5-1|many|TRBJ2-1
TGCGCCAGCAGCCCTACATGGGACGGCAATGAGCAGTTCTTC
CASSPTWDGNEQFF
>TRBD2|TRBV7-3|NA|TRBJ2-1
TGTGCCAGCAGCGATGGACTAGCGGGAGGTACCTACAATGAGCAGTTCTTC
CASSDGLAGGTYNEQFF
>TRBD2|TRBV7-2|many|TRBJ2-1
TGTGCCAGCAGCGGTCAGTCTAGCGGGAGCTTAGGAAATGAGCAGTTCTTC
CASSGQSSGSLGNEQFF
>TRBD1|TRBV20-1|many|TRBJ2-6
TGCAGTGCTACCGACAGGGGGTTGGCTGGGGCCAACGTCCTGACTTTC
CSATDRGLAGANVLTF
>TRBD2|TRBV6-1|NA|TRBJ2-7
TGTGCCAGCAGTGCCGAGGTTAGCGGGCCACTCCCCTACGAGCAGTACTTC
CASSAEVSGPLPYEQYF
>NA|TRBV12-5|few|TRBJ2-3
TGTGCTAGTGGTCCGGGAGCCCGGACAGGATTAGCAGATACGCAGTATTTT
CASGPGARTGLADTQYF
>TRBD1|TRBV29-1|many|TRBJ1-5
TGCAGCGCCGCCGGACAGGGGACCATCCAGCCCCAGCATTTT
CSAAGQGTIQPQHF
>TRBD1|TRBV5-6|many|TRBJ2-1
TGTGCCAGCAGCGAACAGGGGGTGGGTTTCAATGAGCAGTTCTTC
CASSEQGVGFNEQFF
>NA|TRBV7-6|NA|TRBJ2-7
TGTGCCAGCAGCTCAGTAGGCGTCGGAATGAACGAGCAGTACTTC
CASSSVGVGMNEQYF
>TRBD2|TRBV7-6|medium-sized|TRBJ2-6
TGTGCCAGCAGCTTACGGATAGGACTAGCGGGGTCATCTGGGGCCAACGTCCTGACTTTC
CASSLRIGLAGSSGANVLTF
>NA|TRBV12-3/TRBV12-4|many|TRBJ2-1
TGTGCCAGCACCTCTAGCAGGGGCATCAATGAGCAGTTCTTC
CASTSSRGINEQFF
>TRBD1|TRBV7-2|NA|TRBJ1-4
TGTGCCAGCAGCTTAGCGACGGGAAGGGGGCTCCGGCTGTTTTTT
CASSLATGRGLRLFF
>TRBD1|TRBV29-1|many|TRBJ1-2
TGCAGCGTTGATCGGAACAGGGGGGAGGGTTACACCTTC
CSVDRNRGEGYTF
>TRBD1|TRBV24-1|NA|TRBJ2-5
TGTGCCACCAGTGATTGGCAACAGGGGGGTGGAGAGACCCAGTACTTC
CATSDWQQGGGETQYF
>NA|TRBV5-1|few|TRBJ1-5
TGCGCCAGCAGCTTGGCCGAGTTGGGACGGAGCAATCAGCCCCAGCATTTT
CASSLAELGRSNQPQHF
>NA|TRBV20-1|many|TRBJ2-7
TGCAGTGCTAGGTTCCCCGGCCGCGGCTACGAGCAGTACTTC
CSARFPGRGYEQYF
>NA|TRBV28|NA|TRBJ2-5
TGTGCCAGCAGTCGGGGTGGGGTAGAAGAGACCCAGTACTTC
CASSRGGVEETQYF
>NA|TRBV12-3/TRBV12-4|many|TRBJ2-5
TGTGCCAGCAGTTCGACAGTACCCGAGACCCAGTACTTC
CASSSTVPETQYF
>NA|TRBV12-3/TRBV12-4|NA|TRBJ2-2
TGTGCCAGCAGTTTTAGCCCCCACGTCCGGTGGGGAACCGGGGAGCTGTTTTTT
CASSFSPHVRWGTGELFF
>TRBD2|TRBV3-1|NA|TRBJ2-3
TGTGCCTCCTCCAAGAAGGGTAGCGGGAGAAGTGTGGATACGCAGTATTTT
CASSKKGSGRSVDTQYF
>NA|TRBV25-1|many|TRBJ2-1
TGTGCCAGCAGTGTGGGGGATGAGCAGTTCTTC
CASSVGDEQFF
>TRBD2|TRBV5-1|many|TRBJ2-1
TGCGCCAGCAGCTCTGGACTAGCGGGAAGAGGGGAGCAGTTCTTC
CASSSGLAGRGEQFF
>NA|TRBV5-5|NA|TRBJ2-2
TGTGCCAGCAGACTTAAGGGACTGAACACCGGGGAGCTGTTTTTT
CASRLKGLNTGELFF